A single sample gave rise to the 2 T cell receptor beta chains below, sequenced in a study of identical twins' blood T cells. TCRdb re-called the 5' RACE reads through MiXCR, storing one row per CDR3 protein. The sample comprises 350,000 to 400,000 distinct CDR3 sequences, over 25% of which are singletons, and roughly 5.5% rests with the top ten. Input material: PBMCs. All receptors derive from a woman between 18 and 55 years old in good health.

This clonotype came up a few times. The chain recombines TRBV29-1 with TRBJ2-1; D is unclear. Trimming shortened V by 7 bases and J by 8 bases, and 15 bases separated the two germline ends. Germline CDR1 and CDR2: SQVTM and ANQGSEA. The CDR3 sequence is 12 residues long. This chain's CDR3 is CSAVGGDYEQFF. For the CDR3, the DNA is TGCAGCGCGGTGGGTGGCGACTATGAGCAGTTCTTC.

J is TRBJ1-3 and V is TRBV7-9; D remains unclear. The CDR3 has 12 amino acids. V was shortened by 7 bases and J by 8 bases, with 12 bases between the two germline ends. Germline-derived CDR1 and CDR2 are SEHNR and FQNEAQ (reference sequence). Here the CDR3 DNA reads TGTGCCAGCACCTCCGGGGAGTACACCATATATTTT. Translated: CASTSGEYTIYF.